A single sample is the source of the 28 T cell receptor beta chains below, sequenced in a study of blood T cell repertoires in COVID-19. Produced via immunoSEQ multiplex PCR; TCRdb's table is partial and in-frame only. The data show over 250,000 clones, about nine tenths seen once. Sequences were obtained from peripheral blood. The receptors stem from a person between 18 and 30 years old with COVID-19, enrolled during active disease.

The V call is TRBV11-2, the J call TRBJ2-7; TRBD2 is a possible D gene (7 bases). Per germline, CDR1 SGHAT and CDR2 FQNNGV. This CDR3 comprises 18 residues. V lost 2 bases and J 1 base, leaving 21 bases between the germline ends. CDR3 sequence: CASSLTGGSDGRSYEQYF. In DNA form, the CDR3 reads TGTGCCAGCAGCTTAACGGGGGGCTCTGACGGGAGGTCCTACGAGCAGTACTTC. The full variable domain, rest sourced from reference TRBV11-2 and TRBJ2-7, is EAGVAQSPRYKIIEKRQSVAFWCNPISGHATLYWYQQILGQGPKLLIQFQNNGVVDDSQLPKDRFSAERLKGVDSTLKIQPAKLEDSAVYLCASSLTGGSDGRSYEQYFGPGTRLTVT.

CDR3 bases: TGTGCCAGCAGTTTATATCAGGGTTGGGAGACCCAGTACTTC. Its translation is CASSLYQGWETQYF. The chain joins TRBV27 to TRBJ2-5; TRBD1 is a possible D gene (5 bases). Trimming left V 1 base short and J 5 bases short, with 11 bases between. CDR1 MNHEY and CDR2 SMNVEV come from the germline V gene (reference sequence). The CDR3 spans 14 residues.

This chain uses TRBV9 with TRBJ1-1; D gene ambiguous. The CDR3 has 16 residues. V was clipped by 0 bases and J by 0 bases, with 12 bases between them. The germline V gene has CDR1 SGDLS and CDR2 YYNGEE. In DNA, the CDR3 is TGTGCCAGCAGCGTAGAGTCGGGTCAGCTGAACACTGAAGCTTTCTTT. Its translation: CASSVESGQLNTEAFF.

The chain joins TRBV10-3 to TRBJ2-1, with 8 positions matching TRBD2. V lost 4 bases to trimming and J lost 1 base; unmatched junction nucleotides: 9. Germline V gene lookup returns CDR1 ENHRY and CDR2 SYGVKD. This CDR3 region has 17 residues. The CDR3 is CAISGRPGLGSYNEQFF. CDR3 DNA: TGTGCCATCAGTGGACGGCCGGGACTAGGATCCTACAATGAGCAGTTCTTC.

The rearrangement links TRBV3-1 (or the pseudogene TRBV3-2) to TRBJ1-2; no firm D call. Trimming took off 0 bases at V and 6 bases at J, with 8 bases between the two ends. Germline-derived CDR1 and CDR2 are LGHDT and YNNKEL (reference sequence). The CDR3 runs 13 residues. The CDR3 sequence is CASSQDLGDGYTF. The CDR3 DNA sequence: TGTGCCAGCAGCCAAGATCTCGGGGATGGCTACACCTTC.

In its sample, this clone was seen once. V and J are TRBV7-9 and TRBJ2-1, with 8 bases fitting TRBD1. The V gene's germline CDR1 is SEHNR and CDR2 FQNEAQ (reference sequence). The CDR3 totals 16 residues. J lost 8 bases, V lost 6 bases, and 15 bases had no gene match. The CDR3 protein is CASSSPGGALRDEQFF. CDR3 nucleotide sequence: TGTGCCAGCAGTTCCCCAGGGGGCGCTTTACGCGATGAGCAGTTCTTC.

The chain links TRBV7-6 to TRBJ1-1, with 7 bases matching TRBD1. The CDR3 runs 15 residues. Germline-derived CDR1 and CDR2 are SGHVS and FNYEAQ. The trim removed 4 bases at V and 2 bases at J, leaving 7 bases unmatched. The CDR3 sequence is CASSSEQGHNTEAFF. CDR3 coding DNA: TGTGCCAGCAGCTCCGAACAGGGGCATAACACTGAAGCTTTCTTT.

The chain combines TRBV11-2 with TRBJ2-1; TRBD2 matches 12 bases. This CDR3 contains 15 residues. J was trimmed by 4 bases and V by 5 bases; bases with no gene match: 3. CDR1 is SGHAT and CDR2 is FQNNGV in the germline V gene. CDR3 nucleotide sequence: TGTGCCAGCAGCCTGGGACTAGCGGGTTACAATGAGCAGTTCTTC. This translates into CASSLGLAGYNEQFF.

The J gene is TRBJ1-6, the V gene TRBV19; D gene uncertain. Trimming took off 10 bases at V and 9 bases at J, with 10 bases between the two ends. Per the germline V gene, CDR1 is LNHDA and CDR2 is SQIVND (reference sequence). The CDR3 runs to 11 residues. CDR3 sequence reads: CATKAGSPLHF. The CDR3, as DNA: TGTGCCACCAAGGCAGGTTCACCCCTCCACTTT. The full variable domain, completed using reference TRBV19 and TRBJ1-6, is DGGITQSPKYLFRKEGQNVTLSCEQNLNHDAMYWYRQDPGQGLRLIYYSQIVNDFQKGDIAEGYSVSREKKESFPLTVTSAQKNPTAFYLCATKAGSPLHFGNGTRLTVT.

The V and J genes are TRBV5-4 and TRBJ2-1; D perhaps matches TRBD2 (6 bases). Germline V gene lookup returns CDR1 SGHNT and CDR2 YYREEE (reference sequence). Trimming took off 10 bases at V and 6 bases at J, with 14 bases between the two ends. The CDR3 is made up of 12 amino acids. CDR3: CAGSGTSNEQFF. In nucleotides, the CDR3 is TGTGCCGGATCAGGGACTTCCAATGAGCAGTTCTTC. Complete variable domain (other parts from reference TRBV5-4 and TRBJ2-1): ETGVTQSPTHLIKTRGQQVTLRCSSQSGHNTVSWYQQALGQGPQFIFQYYREEENGRGNFPPRFSGLQFPNYSSELNVNALELDDSALYLCAGSGTSNEQFFGPGTRLTVL.

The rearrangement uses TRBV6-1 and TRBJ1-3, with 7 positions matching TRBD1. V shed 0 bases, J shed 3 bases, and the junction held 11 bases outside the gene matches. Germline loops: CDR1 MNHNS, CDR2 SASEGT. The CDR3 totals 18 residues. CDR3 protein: CASSEALLEGAIGNTIYF. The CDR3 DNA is TGTGCCAGCAGTGAAGCCCTCTTGGAGGGGGCAATTGGAAACACCATATATTTT.

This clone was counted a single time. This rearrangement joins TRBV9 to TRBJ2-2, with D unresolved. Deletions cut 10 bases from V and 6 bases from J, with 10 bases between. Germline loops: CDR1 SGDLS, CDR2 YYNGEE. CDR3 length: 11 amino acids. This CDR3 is CASGRAGELFF. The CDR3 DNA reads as TGTGCCTCCGGTCGGGCCGGGGAGCTGTTTTTT.

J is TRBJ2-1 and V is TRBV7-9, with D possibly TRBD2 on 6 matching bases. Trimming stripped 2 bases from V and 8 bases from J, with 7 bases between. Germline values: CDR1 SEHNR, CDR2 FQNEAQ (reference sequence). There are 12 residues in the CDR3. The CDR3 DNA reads TGTGCCAGCAGCTTATCGGGGGATGAGCAGTTCTTC. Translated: CASSLSGDEQFF.

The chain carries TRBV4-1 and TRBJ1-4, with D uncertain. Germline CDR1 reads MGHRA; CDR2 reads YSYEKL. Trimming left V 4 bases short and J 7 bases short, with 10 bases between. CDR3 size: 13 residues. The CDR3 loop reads CASSLRSPEKLFF. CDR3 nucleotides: TGCGCCAGCAGCCTCCGTAGTCCTGAAAAACTGTTTTTT.

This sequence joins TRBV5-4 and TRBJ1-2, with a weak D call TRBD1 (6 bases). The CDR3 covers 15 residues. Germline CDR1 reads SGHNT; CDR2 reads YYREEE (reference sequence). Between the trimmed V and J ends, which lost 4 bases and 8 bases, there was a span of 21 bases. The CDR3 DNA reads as TGTGCCAGCAGCATCTCCGGGACACCCTGGGGCGGCTACACCTTC. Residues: CASSISGTPWGGYTF. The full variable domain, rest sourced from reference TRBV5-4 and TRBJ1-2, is ETGVTQSPTHLIKTRGQQVTLRCSSQSGHNTVSWYQQALGQGPQFIFQYYREEENGRGNFPPRFSGLQFPNYSSELNVNALELDDSALYLCASSISGTPWGGYTFGSGTRLTVV.

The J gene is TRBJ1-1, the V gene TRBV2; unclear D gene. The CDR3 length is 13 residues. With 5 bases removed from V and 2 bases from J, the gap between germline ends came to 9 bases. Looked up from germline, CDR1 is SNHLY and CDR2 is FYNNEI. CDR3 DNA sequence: TGTGCCAGCAGTCTTTACACCAACACTGAAGCTTTCTTT. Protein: CASSLYTNTEAFF.

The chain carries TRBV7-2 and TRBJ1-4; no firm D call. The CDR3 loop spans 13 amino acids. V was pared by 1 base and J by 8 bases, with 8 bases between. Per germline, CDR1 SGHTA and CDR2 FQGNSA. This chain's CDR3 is CASSLGSREKLFF. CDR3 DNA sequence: TGTGCCAGCAGCTTAGGCTCGAGGGAAAAACTGTTTTTT.

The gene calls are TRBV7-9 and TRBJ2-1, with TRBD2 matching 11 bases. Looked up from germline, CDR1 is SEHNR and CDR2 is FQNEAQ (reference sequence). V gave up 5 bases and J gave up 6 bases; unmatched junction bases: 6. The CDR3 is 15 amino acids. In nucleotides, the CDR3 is TGTGCCAGCAGCCCCGGGACTAGCGGTCCCAATGAGCAGTTCTTC. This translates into CASSPGTSGPNEQFF.

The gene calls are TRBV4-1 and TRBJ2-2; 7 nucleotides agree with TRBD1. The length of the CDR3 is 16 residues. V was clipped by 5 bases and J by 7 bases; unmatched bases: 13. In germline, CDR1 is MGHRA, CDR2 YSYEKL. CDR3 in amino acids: CASSTRQGRYGGELFF. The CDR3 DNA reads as TGCGCCAGCAGCACCCGACAGGGCCGGTATGGCGGGGAGCTGTTTTTT.

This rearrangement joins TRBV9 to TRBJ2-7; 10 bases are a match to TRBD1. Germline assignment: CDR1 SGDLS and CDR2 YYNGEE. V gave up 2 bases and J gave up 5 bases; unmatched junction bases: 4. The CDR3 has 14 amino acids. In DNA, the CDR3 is TGTGCCAGCAGCGTGGGGGGACAGGGGCACGAGCAGTACTTC. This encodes CASSVGGQGHEQYF. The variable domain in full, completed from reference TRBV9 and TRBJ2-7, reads DSGVTQTPKHLITATGQRVTLRCSPRSGDLSVYWYQQSLDQGLQFLIQYYNGEERAKGNILERFSAQQFPDLHSELNLSSLELGDSALYFCASSVGGQGHEQYFGPGTRLTVT.

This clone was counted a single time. The CDR3 reads CASSVTSAVGTQYF. The DNA for the CDR3 is TGTGCCAGCAGCGTTACTAGCGCGGTAGGTACGCAGTATTTT. V gene TRBV9 combines with J gene TRBJ2-3, with 7 bases aligning to TRBD2. The CDR3 runs 14 residues. Germline V gives CDR1 SGDLS, CDR2 YYNGEE. J was trimmed by 8 bases and V by 2 bases; bases with no gene match: 8.

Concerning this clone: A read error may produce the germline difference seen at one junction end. Written as DNA, the CDR3 is TGTGCCAGCAGTGACTCGGTGAGGGCTTTCTTT. Translated, it gives CASSDSVRAFF. V is TRBV6-5 and J is TRBJ1-1; D is uncertain. The CDR3 contains 11 residues. Per germline, CDR1 MNHEY and CDR2 SVGAGI.

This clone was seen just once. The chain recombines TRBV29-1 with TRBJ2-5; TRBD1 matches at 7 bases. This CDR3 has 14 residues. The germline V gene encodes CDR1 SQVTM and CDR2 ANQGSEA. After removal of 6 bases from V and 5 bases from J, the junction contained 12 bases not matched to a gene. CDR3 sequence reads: CSVRRQGLRETQYF. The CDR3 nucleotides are TGCAGCGTGAGAAGACAGGGTCTGCGGGAGACCCAGTACTTC.

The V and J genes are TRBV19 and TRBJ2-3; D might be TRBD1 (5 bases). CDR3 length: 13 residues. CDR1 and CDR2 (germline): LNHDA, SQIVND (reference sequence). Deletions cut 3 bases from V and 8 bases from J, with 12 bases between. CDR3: CASSIREVGTQYF. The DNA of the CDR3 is TGTGCCAGTAGTATCAGGGAAGTGGGTACGCAGTATTTT.

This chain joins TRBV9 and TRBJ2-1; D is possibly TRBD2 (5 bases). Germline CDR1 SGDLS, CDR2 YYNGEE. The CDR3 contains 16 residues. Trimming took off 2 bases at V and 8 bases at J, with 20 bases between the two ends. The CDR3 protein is CASSVATEGFSYEQFF. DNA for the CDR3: TGTGCCAGCAGCGTCGCGACCGAGGGTTTTTCGTATGAGCAGTTCTTC.

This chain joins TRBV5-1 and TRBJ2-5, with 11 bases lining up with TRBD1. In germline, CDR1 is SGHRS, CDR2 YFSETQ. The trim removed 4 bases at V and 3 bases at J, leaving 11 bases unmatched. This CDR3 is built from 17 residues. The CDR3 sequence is CASSVIGTGGNEETQYF. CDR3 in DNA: TGCGCCAGCAGCGTGATCGGGACAGGGGGTAACGAAGAGACCCAGTACTTC.

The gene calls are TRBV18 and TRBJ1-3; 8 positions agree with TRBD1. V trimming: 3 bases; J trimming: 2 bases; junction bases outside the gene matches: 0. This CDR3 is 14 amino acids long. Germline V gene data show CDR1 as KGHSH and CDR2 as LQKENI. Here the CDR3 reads CASSPTGAGNTIYF. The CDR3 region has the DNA TGTGCCAGCTCACCGACAGGGGCTGGAAACACCATATATTTT. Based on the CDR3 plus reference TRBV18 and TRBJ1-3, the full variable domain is NAGVMQNPRHLVRRRGQEARLRCSPMKGHSHVYWYRQLPEEGLKFMVYLQKENIIDESGMPKERFSAEFPKEGPSILRIQQVVRGDSAAYFCASSPTGAGNTIYFGEGSWLTVV.

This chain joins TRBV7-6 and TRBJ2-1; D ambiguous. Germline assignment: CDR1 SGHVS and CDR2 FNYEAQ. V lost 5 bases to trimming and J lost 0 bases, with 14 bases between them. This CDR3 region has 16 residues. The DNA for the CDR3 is TGTGCCAGCAGCCCCATAGCCTCAAGCTCCTACAATGAGCAGTTCTTC. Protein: CASSPIASSSYNEQFF. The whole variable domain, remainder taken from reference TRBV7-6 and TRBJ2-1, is GAGVSQSPRYKVTKRGQDVALRCDPISGHVSLYWYRQALGQGPEFLTYFNYEAQQDKSGLPNDRFSAERPEGSISTLTIQRTEQRDSAMYRCASSPIASSSYNEQFFGPGTRLTVL.